The 18 T cell receptor beta chains below were found in one sample sequenced in a study of T cells after posttransplantation cyclophosphamide. Assay used: immunoSEQ multiplex PCR; TCRdb lists only in-frame clones, some missing. The table includes about 8,800 clones, 95% to 98% detected once. Cells defined as naive were viable CD3+CD4+ or CD3+CD8+ and CCR7+CD45RA+CD45RO-CD95-CD27+CD28+. Sequenced: naive CD4+ T cells sorted from PBMCs. The origin of the receptors is an older woman in good health, CMV-negative, and a related stem cell transplant donor.

This sequence joins TRBV19 and TRBJ2-1, with D uncertain. The CDR3 extends over 14 amino acids. Trimming removed 3 bases at V and 10 bases at J, with 16 bases between. The germline V gene has CDR1 LNHDA and CDR2 SQIVND (reference sequence). CDR3 loop: CASSMSVSPGEQFF. The DNA for the CDR3 is TGTGCCAGTAGTATGAGCGTCTCCCCTGGGGAGCAGTTCTTC.

With respect to this clone: The same CDR3 arises from other DNA sequences in this sample as well. This chain joins TRBV7-9 and TRBJ2-7; D is possibly TRBD1 (5 bases). V lost 7 bases to trimming and J lost 4 bases, with 11 bases between them. From germline, CDR1 is SEHNR and CDR2 FQNEAQ (reference sequence). This CDR3 is 12 amino acids long. CDR3 coding DNA: TGTGCCAGCAAGAGTGGGGCATACGAGCAGTACTTC. It encodes CASKSGAYEQYF.

This chain connects TRBV5-4 to TRBJ2-3; 13 bases fit TRBD2. The germline CDR1 and CDR2 sequences are SGHNT and YYREEE (reference sequence). The trim removed 1 base at V and 9 bases at J, leaving 5 bases unmatched. The CDR3 totals 15 residues. CDR3 in amino acids: CASSLPLAGGNTQYF. The CDR3, as DNA: TGTGCCAGCAGCTTGCCACTAGCGGGGGGGAACACGCAGTATTTT.

V gene TRBV19 combines with J gene TRBJ2-3, with TRBD2 identical over 9 bases. The CDR3 runs 16 residues. Germline V gene lookup returns CDR1 LNHDA and CDR2 SQIVND (reference sequence). With 2 bases clipped from V and 4 bases from J, the junction kept 7 bases outside the gene matches. In DNA, the CDR3 is TGTGCCAGTAGTATAATGGCTAGCGGGAAAGCAGATACGCAGTATTTT. Encoded protein: CASSIMASGKADTQYF.

The rearrangement links TRBV28 to TRBJ1-2; TRBD1 aligns across 10 bases. Trimming removed 5 bases from V and 3 bases from J; junction bases left unmatched: 9. The CDR3 runs to 16 residues. The germline gives CDR1 MDHEN, CDR2 SYDVKM. The CDR3 is CASSPPGQGMDYGYTF. CDR3 DNA sequence: TGTGCCAGCAGTCCCCCGGGACAGGGGATGGACTATGGCTACACCTTC.

This chain connects TRBV9 to TRBJ1-3; D call uncertain. The CDR3 is made up of 14 amino acids. The ends were cut back, 4 bases at V and 1 base at J, with 9 bases in the middle. CDR1 and CDR2 (germline): SGDLS, YYNGEE. The CDR3 sequence: CASSFTDSGNTIYF. In DNA form, the CDR3 reads TGTGCCAGCAGCTTCACAGATTCTGGAAACACCATATATTTT.

The chain couples TRBV7-8 to TRBJ1-1; D is uncertain. The CDR3 is 13 residues long. Trimming shortened V by 4 bases and J by 0 bases, and 6 bases separated the two germline ends. Germline CDR1 SGHVS, CDR2 FQNEAQ. In DNA form, the CDR3 reads TGTGCCAGCAGCTACGGGATGAACACTGAAGCTTTCTTT. Translating gives CASSYGMNTEAFF. Combining the CDR3 with reference TRBV7-8 and TRBJ1-1 gives the whole variable domain GAGVSQSPRYKVAKRGQDVALRCDPISGHVSLFWYQQALGQGPEFLTYFQNEAQLDKSGLPSDRFFAERPEGSVSTLKIQRTQQEDSAVYLCASSYGMNTEAFFGQGTRLTVV.

The chain carries TRBV29-1 and TRBJ2-5; unclear D gene. This CDR3 is built from 12 residues. The germline CDR1 and CDR2 sequences are SQVTM and ANQGSEA. The V end lost 4 bases, the J end lost 1 base, and 7 bases lay between the germline ends. CDR3 protein: CSVGLLQETQYF. The CDR3 DNA is TGCAGCGTTGGACTCCTCCAAGAGACCCAGTACTTC.

J is TRBJ1-6 and V is TRBV28, with TRBD1 matching over 9 bases. Germline V lookup: CDR1 MDHEN, CDR2 SYDVKM. The ends lost 1 base at V and 10 bases at J; junction bases unmatched: 8. The CDR3 is 16 amino acids. The CDR3 region is CASSLLHGTGQSPLHF. CDR3 nucleotide sequence: TGTGCCAGCAGTTTATTGCACGGGACAGGGCAATCACCCCTCCACTTT.

This rearrangement joins TRBV6-8 to TRBJ1-5; 9 bases align to TRBD1. The V segment lost 2 bases and the J segment 7 bases; nucleotides outside the gene matches: 15. This CDR3 is 18 amino acids long. Germline V gene data show CDR1 as MNHGY and CDR2 as SAAAGT. The CDR3 nucleotides read TGTGCCAGCAGTTACCCCCCGGGGGGACAGGGCTTCGAGCAGCCCCAGCATTTT. This codes for CASSYPPGGQGFEQPQHF.

This chain joins TRBV7-2 and TRBJ2-2; 8 bases line up with TRBD1. Losses at the gene ends were 2 bases for V and 5 bases for J; bases not matched to a gene: 7. Germline lookup yields CDR1 SGHTA and CDR2 FQGNSA. The CDR3 loop spans 16 amino acids. CDR3 in amino acids: CASSLIAGGTTGELFF. The CDR3, as DNA: TGTGCCAGCAGCTTAATCGCAGGGGGCACGACCGGGGAGCTGTTTTTT.

The chain couples TRBV7-8 to TRBJ2-3; 10 bases fit TRBD1. Losses at the gene ends were 5 bases for V and 5 bases for J; bases not matched to a gene: 10. Germline V gives CDR1 SGHVS, CDR2 FQNEAQ. CDR3 size: 16 residues. The CDR3: CASSPPGQGIKDTQYF. In nucleotides, the CDR3 is TGTGCCAGCAGCCCTCCGGGACAGGGGATTAAAGATACGCAGTATTTT. The full variable domain, in which reference TRBV7-8 and TRBJ2-3 provide the parts outside the CDR3, is GAGVSQSPRYKVAKRGQDVALRCDPISGHVSLFWYQQALGQGPEFLTYFQNEAQLDKSGLPSDRFFAERPEGSVSTLKIQRTQQEDSAVYLCASSPPGQGIKDTQYFGPGTRLTVL.

The CDR3 DNA follows: TGTGCCAGCAGCGAACAGGGACGGGAGACCCAGTACTTC. Translation: CASSEQGRETQYF. The chain combines TRBV5-4 with TRBJ2-5; possible D gene TRBD1, 6 bases. Germline lookup yields CDR1 SGHNT and CDR2 YYREEE (reference sequence). V gave up 4 bases and J gave up 5 bases, with 12 bases separating them. This CDR3 spans 13 amino acids. The whole variable domain, remainder taken from reference TRBV5-4 and TRBJ2-5, is ETGVTQSPTHLIKTRGQQVTLRCSSQSGHNTVSWYQQALGQGPQFIFQYYREEENGRGNFPPRFSGLQFPNYSSELNVNALELDDSALYLCASSEQGRETQYFGPGTRLLVL.

In regard to this clone: Distinct nucleotide sequences in the sample also encode this CDR3. The chain links TRBV19 to TRBJ1-6; TRBD1 might be the D (6 bases). Germline-derived CDR1 and CDR2 are LNHDA and SQIVND (reference sequence). Trimming removed 1 base at V and 13 bases at J, with 11 bases between. This CDR3 is 13 amino acids long. The CDR3 loop reads CASSIAGTSPLHF. CDR3 in DNA: TGTGCCAGTAGTATAGCAGGGACATCCCCCCTCCACTTT.

The chain has TRBV6-4 and TRBJ1-6; D is ambiguous. The ends were cut back, 4 bases at V and 4 bases at J, with 5 bases in the middle. The CDR3 has 13 amino acids. The germline V gene has CDR1 MRHNA and CDR2 SNTAGT. CDR3 nucleotide sequence: TGTGCCAGCAGTGTACAGTATAATTCACCCCTCCACTTT. It specifies CASSVQYNSPLHF.

The chain employs TRBV7-2 and TRBJ2-2; 7 bases map to TRBD1. This CDR3 is 15 amino acids long. The ends lost 4 bases at V and 2 bases at J; junction bases unmatched: 4. The germline CDR1 and CDR2 sequences are SGHTA and FQGNSA. As DNA, the CDR3 is TGTGCCAGCAGCTGGAGACAGGGTAACACCGGGGAGCTGTTTTTT. It specifies CASSWRQGNTGELFF. The entire variable domain, with the rest obtained from reference TRBV7-2 and TRBJ2-2, is as follows: GAGVSQSPSNKVTEKGKDVELRCDPISGHTALYWYRQSLGQGLEFLIYFQGNSAPDKSGLPSDRFSAERTGGSVSTLTIQRTQQEDSAVYLCASSWRQGNTGELFFGEGSRLTVL.

The chain is built from TRBV5-1 and TRBJ1-1; weak D call: TRBD1 (6 bases). The germline V gene encodes CDR1 SGHRS and CDR2 YFSETQ. The V end was cut by 4 bases, the J end by 1 base, with 11 bases between. This CDR3 comprises 14 residues. CDR3: CASSIQGPNTEAFF. CDR3 bases: TGCGCCAGCAGCATACAGGGACCGAACACTGAAGCTTTCTTT.

With respect to this clone: A read error may produce the germline difference seen at one junction end. J is TRBJ2-1 and V is TRBV14; D remains ambiguous. The CDR3 runs 13 residues. The germline gives CDR1 SGHDN, CDR2 FVKESK. The CDR3 nucleotides are TGTGCCAGCAGCCAAGATATATTGACTCGAGTAGTCTTC. Translated: CASSQDILTRVVF.